This T cell receptor beta chain appears in the sequencing data of a study of blood T cell repertoires in COVID-19. V dropped 5 bases and J dropped 4; count of bases not matched to a gene: 6. The CDR3 loop spans 15 amino acids. Germline assignment: CDR1 MNHEY and CDR2 SVGAGI. Data came from immunoSEQ multiplex PCR; TCRdb stores just in-frame clones and leaves some out. The data show 9,700 or so clones, with about four fifths seen just once and around 7.2% held by the top ten. The chain is built from TRBV6-5 and TRBJ2-2; 8 bases are a match to TRBD1. The sample was peripheral blood. This clonotype originated in a man between 65 and 85 years old with active COVID-19. The CDR3 DNA reads TGTGCCAGCAGTAGGACAGGGAGGCTCACCGGGGAGCTGTTTTTT. Its protein is CASSRTGRLTGELFF.